These 15 T cell receptor beta chains were all obtained from the same sample, sequenced in a study of blood T cell repertoires in COVID-19. Method: immunoSEQ multiplex PCR; TCRdb's copy keeps in-frame clones and lacks some. This table holds more than 100,000 clones, around 89% found once. Material for sequencing was peripheral blood. All receptors come from a woman in her fifties or sixties with COVID-19, enrolled during active disease.

The chain has TRBV5-6 and TRBJ1-2, with a possible D match to TRBD1 (6 bases). V was cut by 0 bases and J by 4 bases, with 13 bases left in between. The CDR3 totals 15 residues. Germline CDR1 reads SGHDT; CDR2 reads YYEEEE. DNA of the CDR3: TGTGCCAGCAGCTTGGGGAGACAGGTACCCTATGGCTACACCTTC. Translation: CASSLGRQVPYGYTF.

This clone was observed once. The CDR3 region has the DNA TGCGCCAGCAGTGCCCCTCTCTCGACTAGCGGGGCCTACGAGCAGTACTTC. Amino acids: CASSAPLSTSGAYEQYF. This chain joins TRBV10-1 and TRBJ2-7, with 11 bases lining up with TRBD2. Germline V lookup: CDR1 WNHNN, CDR2 SYGVQD (reference sequence). The CDR3 totals 17 residues. V shed 4 bases and J 2 bases; nucleotides not matched to a gene: 10.

J is TRBJ2-1 and V is TRBV30, with 10 bases matching TRBD2. Germline V gives CDR1 GTSNPN, CDR2 SVGIG (reference sequence). The CDR3 consists of 15 residues. After removal of 2 bases from V and 2 bases from J, the junction contained 3 bases not matched to a gene. Written as DNA, the CDR3 is TGTGCCTGGAGTACTAGCGGGGCCCCCTACAATGAGCAGTTCTTC. Translation gives CAWSTSGAPYNEQFF.

This rearrangement joins TRBV19 to TRBJ1-2; TRBD1 matches at 7 bases. Germline V lookup: CDR1 LNHDA, CDR2 SQIVND (reference sequence). The CDR3 contains 15 residues. After removal of 7 bases from V and 5 bases from J, the junction contained 13 bases not matched to a gene. Here the CDR3 reads CASTPTGVGGYGYTF. The CDR3, as DNA: TGTGCCAGTACACCTACAGGGGTGGGCGGATATGGCTACACCTTC.

This rearrangement joins TRBV10-3 to TRBJ1-2, with 11 nucleotides matching TRBD1. This CDR3 spans 16 amino acids. Germline V CDR1 and CDR2: ENHRY, SYGVKD. The J segment lost 10 bases and the V segment lost 3 bases, leaving 13 bases of the junction unmatched. CDR3 residues: CAISDKTPGTGGNYTF. The CDR3 DNA follows: TGTGCCATCAGTGACAAAACCCCCGGGACAGGGGGTAACTACACCTTC.

This CDR3 reads CASSLGRARGGNQPQHF. CDR3 sequence (DNA): TGTGCCAGTAGCCTCGGACGTGCCCGTGGGGGGAATCAGCCCCAGCATTTT. This chain links TRBV19 with TRBJ1-5; tentatively, D is TRBD1 (5 bases). V dropped 6 bases and J dropped 4 bases, with 22 bases sitting between them. Germline lookup yields CDR1 LNHDA and CDR2 SQIVND (reference sequence). The CDR3 has 17 residues.

This clone was detected only a few times. The V call is TRBV3-1 (or the pseudogene TRBV3-2), the J call TRBJ2-2, with no clear D. V lost 0 bases, J lost 5 bases, and 7 bases lay in between. Per the germline V gene, CDR1 is LGHDT and CDR2 is YNNKEL (reference sequence). The length of the CDR3 is 14 residues. DNA of the CDR3: TGTGCCAGCAGCCAAGATCTCTTTACCGGGGAGCTGTTTTTT. It encodes CASSQDLFTGELFF.

The chain couples TRBV10-3 to TRBJ1-5; 10 bases are a match to TRBD1. From germline, CDR1 is ENHRY and CDR2 SYGVKD. There are 14 residues in the CDR3. The V segment lost 8 bases and the J segment 5 bases; nucleotides outside the gene matches: 6. The CDR3, as DNA: TGTGCCATCCAAGGGACAGGGGTCTATCAGCCCCAGCATTTT. It is translated as CAIQGTGVYQPQHF.

This clone has just a few counts. This sequence joins TRBV5-4 and TRBJ2-7, with no clear D. There are 14 residues in the CDR3. V was shortened by 4 bases and J by 2 bases, with 13 bases between the two germline ends. The germline V gene has CDR1 SGHNT and CDR2 YYREEE (reference sequence). DNA of the CDR3: TGTGCCAGCAGCCCCGGAGTTAGCCCCTACGAGCAGTACTTC. Its protein is CASSPGVSPYEQYF. Drawing the rest from reference TRBV5-4 and TRBJ2-7, the complete variable domain is ETGVTQSPTHLIKTRGQQVTLRCSSQSGHNTVSWYQQALGQGPQFIFQYYREEENGRGNFPPRFSGLQFPNYSSELNVNALELDDSALYLCASSPGVSPYEQYFGPGTRLTVT.

This clone was recorded only once. The chain combines TRBV4-3 with TRBJ1-1; unclear D gene. The germline V gene encodes CDR1 LGHNA and CDR2 YSLEER. This CDR3 spans 15 amino acids. Trimming pared 0 bases from V and 1 base from J, leaving 9 bases between. CDR3 in DNA: TGCGCCAGCAGCCAAGAAGCGGCGGGGAACACTGAAGCTTTCTTT. Encoded protein: CASSQEAAGNTEAFF.

The chain is built from TRBV6-5 and TRBJ1-5; 9 bases are a match to TRBD1. The CDR3 is 14 residues long. CDR1 is MNHEY and CDR2 is SVGAGI in the germline V gene. The V and J ends lost 4 bases and 4 bases, in that order; junction bases with no gene match: 2. DNA for the CDR3: TGTGCCAGCAGTTTGACAGGGGGGAATCAGCCCCAGCATTTT. Protein sequence: CASSLTGGNQPQHF.

The rearrangement links TRBV7-9 to TRBJ2-3; TRBD2 matches 7 bases. Germline V gene lookup returns CDR1 SEHNR and CDR2 FQNEAQ (reference sequence). The CDR3 contains 17 residues. Germline trimming cut 4 bases from V and 1 base from J; bases unmatched to any gene: 11. CDR3 protein: CASSSSRLAYGTDTQYF. The CDR3 nucleotides read TGTGCCAGCAGCTCTTCCAGACTAGCCTACGGCACAGATACGCAGTATTTT.

The DNA for the CDR3 is TGTGCCAGCAGCTTGTACACCTCCGGAGCATTCGCAGATACGCAGTATTTT. Amino acids: CASSLYTSGAFADTQYF. V is TRBV5-6 and J is TRBJ2-3; D unresolved. The germline V gene encodes CDR1 SGHDT and CDR2 YYEEEE. The CDR3 is made up of 17 amino acids. Trimming took 1 base from V and 4 from J, leaving 19 bases between them.

The rearrangement uses TRBV6-1 and TRBJ2-5, with a tentative D call TRBD2 (7 bases). The length of the CDR3 is 16 residues. V was pared by 4 bases and J by 2 bases, with 17 bases between. Germline lookup yields CDR1 MNHNS and CDR2 SASEGT. CDR3 DNA: TGTGCCAGCAGTGGGTTCGGGGGGCGAAGGCAAGAGACCCAGTACTTC. Translation: CASSGFGGRRQETQYF.

V gene TRBV4-1 combines with J gene TRBJ1-4; D remains ambiguous. Germline CDR1 reads MGHRA; CDR2 reads YSYEKL. CDR3 length equals 17 residues. Trimming took off 3 bases at V and 8 bases at J, with 22 bases between the two ends. CDR3 DNA: TGCGCCAGCAGCCAGTTTGGTCTCGGAGGGAGCGGGGAAAAACTGTTTTTT. The encoded protein is CASSQFGLGGSGEKLFF.